The 5 T cell receptor beta chains in this list originate from one sample, sequenced in a study of blood T cell repertoires in COVID-19. Using immunoSEQ multiplex PCR, the repertoire was profiled, and TCRdb retains in-frame clones only, with some absent. The repertoire has roughly 230,000 clones, around 91% of them found once; the top ten carry under 2.5%. The sample consisted of peripheral blood. The source is a woman aged 60-75 years with COVID-19, enrolled during active disease.

The V call is TRBV2, the J call TRBJ1-1; D may be TRBD1 (6 bases). Germline V gene lookup returns CDR1 SNHLY and CDR2 FYNNEI. The CDR3 has 14 residues. The ends were cut back, 5 bases at V and 1 base at J, with 11 bases in the middle. CDR3 sequence reads: CASSPRQANTEAFF. CDR3 DNA: TGTGCCAGCAGTCCTCGACAGGCGAACACTGAAGCTTTCTTT. Full variable domain (outside the CDR3, taken from reference TRBV2 and TRBJ1-1): EPEVTQTPSHQVTQMGQEVILRCVPISNHLYFYWYRQILGQKVEFLVSFYNNEISEKSEIFDDQFSVERPDGSNFTLKIRSTKLEDSAMYFCASSPRQANTEAFFGQGTRLTVV.

This chain links TRBV29-1 with TRBJ1-4; D is ambiguous. V shed 4 bases and J shed 8 bases, with 14 bases lying between them. The germline V gene encodes CDR1 SQVTM and CDR2 ANQGSEA. The CDR3 length is 13 residues. The CDR3 DNA reads TGCAGCGTTGGTACGGGGTTCCGGGAAAAACTGTTTTTT. Residues: CSVGTGFREKLFF.

The gene calls are TRBV7-3 and TRBJ2-5, with TRBD2 as a possible D gene (6 bases). Trimming left V 4 bases short and J 3 bases short, with 15 bases between. CDR3 length: 15 amino acids. Germline CDR1 and CDR2: SGHTA and FQGTGA. The CDR3 here is CASSSGVGWEETQYF. For the CDR3, the DNA is TGTGCCAGCAGCTCGGGGGTAGGGTGGGAAGAGACCCAGTACTTC.

The chain is built from TRBV2 and TRBJ2-3, with 9 nucleotides matching TRBD2. With 0 bases clipped from V and 5 bases from J, the junction kept 3 bases outside the gene matches. Germline assignment: CDR1 SNHLY and CDR2 FYNNEI. This CDR3 is built from 15 residues. CDR3 region: CASSEARGGGDTQYF. As DNA, the CDR3 is TGTGCCAGCAGTGAAGCGCGCGGGGGGGGAGATACGCAGTATTTT.

The chain is built from TRBV6-2 or TRBV6-3 and TRBJ1-5; D gene unclear. This CDR3 comprises 17 residues. Germline V CDR1 and CDR2: MNHEY, SVGEGT. V gave up 6 bases and J gave up 0 bases, with 18 bases separating them. CDR3 sequence reads: CASSHVGGFYSNQPQHF. The CDR3 nucleotides read TGTGCCAGCAGCCACGTGGGAGGGTTTTATAGCAATCAGCCCCAGCATTTT.